This T cell receptor beta chain was retrieved from a study of T cell responses to AZD1222 COVID-19 vaccine. Germline V gene sequence: CDR1 SNHLY, CDR2 FYNNEI. The J segment lost 10 bases and the V segment lost 3 bases, leaving 11 bases of the junction unmatched. This CDR3 contains 16 residues. This table comes from immunoSEQ multiplex PCR, and its TCRdb copy is limited to in-frame clones, with some not included. The sample has about 110,000 clones, approximately 89% seen once. The sequence derives from an adult in good health. The starting material was peripheral blood, obtained on day 0 of AZD1222 vaccination. V gene TRBV2 combines with J gene TRBJ1-6; 8 bases fit TRBD1. The chain's CDR3 is CASSERGTGTLSPLHF. The DNA for the CDR3 is TGTGCCAGCAGTGAGCGCGGGACAGGCACTCTCTCACCCCTCCACTTT.